These T cell receptor beta chains were read from a single sample in a study of human T cells and chemical hapten exposure. TCRdb independently ran MiXCR on the RACE reads; one entry per CDR3 protein. The top ten hold about 6% of the sample, which has about 45,000 distinct CDR3 sequences, roughly 4.2% seen once. The sequenced sample consisted of whole blood. These TCRs come from a human donor in good health. Some clones in this sample may be carry-over from other donors' samples. Each CDR3 is given without its conserved first and last residue.

V	J	CDR3
TRBV27	TRBJ1-5	ASGLLQGVSQPQH
TRBV21-1	TRBJ2-7	ASSEGRAYEQY
TRBV7-9	TRBJ2-5	ASSVETQY
TRBV7-3	TRBJ1-1	ASSSNPPTVNTEAF
TRBV6-2/TRBV6-3	TRBJ1-5	ASSYSPGGLQPQH
TRBV29-1	TRBJ2-3	SAWDSAADTQY
TRBV28	TRBJ2-5	ASSLLGLDPTRRETQY
TRBV9	TRBJ1-1	ASSVGDPDTEAF
TRBV11-2	TRBJ2-1	ASSSRLAGGGSYNEQF
TRBV27	TRBJ2-5	ASSSGKVAGGETQY
TRBV11-1	TRBJ2-3	ASSLNWGGTDTQY
TRBV5-1	TRBJ1-4	ASHRGTENEKLF
TRBV4-1	TRBJ1-6	ASSQDNGAANNSPLH
TRBV28	TRBJ1-2	ASSLYRAYGYT
TRBV20-1	TRBJ2-7	SASSVGLAPLGEQY
TRBV7-3	TRBJ1-1	ASSRNPGGSTEAF
TRBV27	TRBJ2-3	ASSSLWGGTDTQY
TRBV28	TRBJ2-5	ASSRGTSGRVAGETQY
TRBV20-1	TRBJ2-3	SAPTSGRKADTQY
TRBV28	TRBJ2-4	ASSAAKGPKNIQY
TRBV9	TRBJ1-4	ASSVESTNEKLF
TRBV29-1	TRBJ2-5	SVEGLAGETQY
TRBV29-1	TRBJ2-7	SGGTGVEQY
TRBV27	TRBJ2-3	ASSPAVGREGATQY
TRBV18	TRBJ1-1	ASSPPDGNTEAF